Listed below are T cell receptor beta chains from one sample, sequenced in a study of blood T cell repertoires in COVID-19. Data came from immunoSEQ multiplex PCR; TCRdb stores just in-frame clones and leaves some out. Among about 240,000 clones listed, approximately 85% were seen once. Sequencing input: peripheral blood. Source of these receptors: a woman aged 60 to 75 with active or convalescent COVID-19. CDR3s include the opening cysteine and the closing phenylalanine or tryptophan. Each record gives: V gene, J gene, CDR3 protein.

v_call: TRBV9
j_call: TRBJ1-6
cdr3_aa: CASSVYGTENSPLHF

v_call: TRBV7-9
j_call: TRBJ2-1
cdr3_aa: CASSLARAYNEQFF

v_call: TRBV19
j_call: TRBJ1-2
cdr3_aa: CASTPSTGVGYGYTF

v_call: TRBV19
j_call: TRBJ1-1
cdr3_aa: CASSRRGPPYTEAFF

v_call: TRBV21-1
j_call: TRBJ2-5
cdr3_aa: CASSKKETVETQYF

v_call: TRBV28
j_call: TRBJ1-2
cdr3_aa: CASSLGLWGDGGYTF

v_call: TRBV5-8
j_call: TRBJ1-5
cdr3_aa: CASSLGDTPNQPQHF

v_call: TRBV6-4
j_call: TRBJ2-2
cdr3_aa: CASSDVAGGDTGELFF

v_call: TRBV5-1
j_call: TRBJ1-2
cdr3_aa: CASSPGQVPYGYTF

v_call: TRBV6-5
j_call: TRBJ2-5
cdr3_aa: CASRRTTGRGETQYF

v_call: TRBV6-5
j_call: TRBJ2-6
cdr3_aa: CASSQSGGGANVLTF

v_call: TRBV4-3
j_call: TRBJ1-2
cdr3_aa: CASSQDSGRGNYGYTF

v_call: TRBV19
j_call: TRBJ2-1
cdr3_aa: CASSTSLIDEQFF

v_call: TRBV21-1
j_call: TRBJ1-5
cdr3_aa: CASSTSSYSNQPQHF

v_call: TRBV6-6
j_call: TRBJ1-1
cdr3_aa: CASRGGQGVKDPFF

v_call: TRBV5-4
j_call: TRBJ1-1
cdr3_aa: CASSLKYGRGTEAFF

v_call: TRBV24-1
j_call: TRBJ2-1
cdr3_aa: CATSDSGGLSYNEQFF

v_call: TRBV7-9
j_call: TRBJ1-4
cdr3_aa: CASEKGQGAEKLFF

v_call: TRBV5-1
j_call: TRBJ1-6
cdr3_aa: CASSPRQGDNSPLHF

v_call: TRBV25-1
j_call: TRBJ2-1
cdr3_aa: CASSAVHNEQFF

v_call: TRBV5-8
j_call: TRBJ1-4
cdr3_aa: CASSRNWESEKLFF

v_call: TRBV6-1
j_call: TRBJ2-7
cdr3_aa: CASSDTGTGGYEQYF

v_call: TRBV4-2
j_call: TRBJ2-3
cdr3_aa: CASSQDVARGGSDTQYF

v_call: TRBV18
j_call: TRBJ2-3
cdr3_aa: CASSPSVSTDTQYF

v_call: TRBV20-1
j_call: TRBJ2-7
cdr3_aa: CSASFGASGAYEQYF

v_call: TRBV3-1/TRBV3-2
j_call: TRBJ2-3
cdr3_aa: CASSQVSTGSTDTQYF

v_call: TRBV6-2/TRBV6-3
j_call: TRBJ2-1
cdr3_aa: CASSYQWRGGHTYNEQFF

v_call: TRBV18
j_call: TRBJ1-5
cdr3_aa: CASSPDTSQPQHF

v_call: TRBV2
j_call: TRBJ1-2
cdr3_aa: CASRWDTLGGYTF

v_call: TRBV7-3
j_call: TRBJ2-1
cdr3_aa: CASSSTSGGYNEQFF

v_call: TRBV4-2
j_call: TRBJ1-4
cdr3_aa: CASSPTSRVNEKLFF

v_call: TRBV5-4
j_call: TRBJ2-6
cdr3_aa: CASRLARAGDLSGANVLTF

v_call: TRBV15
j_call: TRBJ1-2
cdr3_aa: CATSRDIQGDGYTF

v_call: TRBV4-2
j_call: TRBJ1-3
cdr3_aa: CASSQDHGNTIYF

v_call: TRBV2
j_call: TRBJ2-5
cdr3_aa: CASSLGLAGYQETQYF

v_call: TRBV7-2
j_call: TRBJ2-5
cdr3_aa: CASSGGVGETQYF

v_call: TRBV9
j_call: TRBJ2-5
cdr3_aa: CASSQGLAGGIQETQYF

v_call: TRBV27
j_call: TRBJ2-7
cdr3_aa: CASSRQSQSSYEQYF

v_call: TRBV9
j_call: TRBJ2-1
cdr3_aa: CASSVASAGAAYNEQFF

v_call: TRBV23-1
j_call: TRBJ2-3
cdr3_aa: CASSQSEVRGADTQYF

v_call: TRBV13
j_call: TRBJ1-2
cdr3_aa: CASSYRQGGGYTF

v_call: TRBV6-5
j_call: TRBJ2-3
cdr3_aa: CASSAGTDTDTQYF

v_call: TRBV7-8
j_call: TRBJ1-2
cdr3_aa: CASSHKGGDYGYTF

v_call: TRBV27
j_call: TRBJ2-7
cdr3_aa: CASKPRVGEQYF

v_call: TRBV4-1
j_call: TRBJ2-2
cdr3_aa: CASSQGLGAGGFTGELFF